This is a list of T cell receptor beta chains from one sample in a study of blood T cell repertoires in COVID-19. Measured with immunoSEQ multiplex PCR; TCRdb has only the in-frame clones, and not every one. Of 250,000 to 350,000 clones listed, approximately 90% were seen once; the top ten hold approximately 0.84%. Sequences were obtained from peripheral blood. These receptor sequences come from a man between 25 and 39 years old with acute or convalescent COVID-19. CDR3s include the opening cysteine and the closing phenylalanine or tryptophan. Each record gives: J gene, V gene, D gene, clone size, CDR3 protein, CDR3 DNA. D genes are given only for firm matches. Not every row has a clone size; where given, it reads once, few, many or a size class.

J gene: TRBJ1-2
V gene: TRBV5-6
D gene: .
clone size: .
CDR3 protein: CASRARGRGGYTF
CDR3 DNA: TGTGCCAGCAGAGCCAGGGGTAGAGGAGGCTACACCTTC

J gene: TRBJ2-3
V gene: TRBV18
D gene: .
clone size: .
CDR3 protein: CASSRLVTDTQYF
CDR3 DNA: TGTGCCAGCTCACGACTAGTTACAGATACGCAGTATTTT

J gene: TRBJ2-3
V gene: TRBV5-1
D gene: .
clone size: once
CDR3 protein: CASSLANGLASTDTQYF
CDR3 DNA: TGCGCCAGCAGCTTGGCCAATGGGCTAGCTAGCACAGATACGCAGTATTTT

J gene: TRBJ1-4
V gene: TRBV27
D gene: .
clone size: .
CDR3 protein: CASSFSGEKLFF
CDR3 DNA: TGTGCCAGCAGTTTTAGTGGTGAAAAACTGTTTTTT

J gene: TRBJ2-7
V gene: TRBV19
D gene: .
clone size: .
CDR3 protein: CASSIRDESYEQYF
CDR3 DNA: TGTGCCAGTAGTATCAGGGATGAATCGTACGAGCAGTACTTC

J gene: TRBJ1-1
V gene: TRBV3-1/TRBV3-2
D gene: .
clone size: .
CDR3 protein: CASSPLVSPGGSAFF
CDR3 DNA: TGTGCCAGCAGCCCCTTGGTCAGCCCTGGCGGCTCAGCTTTCTTT

J gene: TRBJ2-1
V gene: TRBV5-1
D gene: TRBD2
clone size: .
CDR3 protein: CASSLGASGRVGNEQFF
CDR3 DNA: TGCGCCAGCAGCTTGGGTGCTAGCGGGAGGGTAGGAAATGAGCAGTTCTTC

J gene: TRBJ2-3
V gene: TRBV28
D gene: .
clone size: .
CDR3 protein: CASSSTEDTQYF
CDR3 DNA: TGTGCCAGCAGTTCAACTGAGGATACGCAGTATTTT

J gene: TRBJ2-1
V gene: TRBV11-2
D gene: .
clone size: .
CDR3 protein: CASSSTQGRTYNEQFF
CDR3 DNA: TGTGCCAGCAGTTCCACCCAGGGCAGGACATACAATGAGCAGTTCTTC

J gene: TRBJ1-1
V gene: TRBV10-2
D gene: .
clone size: .
CDR3 protein: CASIGMNTEAFF
CDR3 DNA: TGCGCCAGCATTGGCATGAACACTGAAGCTTTCTTT

J gene: TRBJ2-6
V gene: TRBV27
D gene: .
clone size: .
CDR3 protein: CASSLSPRGSTGANVLTF
CDR3 DNA: TGTGCCAGCAGTTTAAGCCCCAGGGGATCAACTGGGGCCAACGTCCTGACTTTC

J gene: TRBJ2-2
V gene: TRBV6-5
D gene: .
clone size: .
CDR3 protein: CASSYRLPAPGELFF
CDR3 DNA: TGTGCCAGCAGTTACAGACTACCAGCCCCCGGGGAGCTGTTTTTT

J gene: TRBJ1-4
V gene: TRBV11-2
D gene: TRBD1
clone size: few
CDR3 protein: CASTRQGGEKLFF
CDR3 DNA: TGTGCCAGCACCCGACAGGGAGGTGAAAAACTGTTTTTT

J gene: TRBJ1-6
V gene: TRBV18
D gene: .
clone size: .
CDR3 protein: CASSPGRTVSQPLHF
CDR3 DNA: TGTGCCAGCTCACCAGGCCGGACAGTGTCTCAACCCCTCCACTTT

J gene: TRBJ2-3
V gene: TRBV11-3
D gene: .
clone size: .
CDR3 protein: CASSLVGGGETDTQYF
CDR3 DNA: TGTGCCAGCAGCTTAGTTGGAGGGGGCGAGACAGATACGCAGTATTTT

J gene: TRBJ1-2
V gene: TRBV6-1
D gene: .
clone size: .
CDR3 protein: CASSDAGVSGYTF
CDR3 DNA: TGTGCCAGCAGTGATGCGGGGGTTTCTGGCTACACCTTC

J gene: TRBJ1-6
V gene: TRBV6-1
D gene: TRBD1
clone size: .
CDR3 protein: CATRRDRTNSPLHF
CDR3 DNA: TGTGCCACGCGCCGGGACAGGACTAATTCACCCCTCCACTTT

J gene: TRBJ2-7
V gene: TRBV9
D gene: .
clone size: .
CDR3 protein: CASSAREGHYEQYF
CDR3 DNA: TGTGCCAGCAGCGCCAGAGAGGGCCACTACGAGCAGTACTTC

J gene: TRBJ2-5
V gene: TRBV19
D gene: TRBD2
clone size: .
CDR3 protein: CASSFRGLANQETQYF
CDR3 DNA: TGTGCCAGTAGTTTTAGGGGACTAGCGAACCAAGAGACCCAGTACTTC

J gene: TRBJ2-1
V gene: TRBV27
D gene: .
clone size: .
CDR3 protein: CASSSKASYPRQQGRSYNEQFF
CDR3 DNA: TGTGCCAGCAGTTCGAAGGCAAGTTACCCCCGGCAACAGGGTCGCTCCTACAATGAGCAGTTCTTC

J gene: TRBJ1-1
V gene: TRBV30
D gene: .
clone size: .
CDR3 protein: CASMTEVTEAFF
CDR3 DNA: TGTGCCTCAATGACAGAGGTCACTGAAGCTTTCTTT

J gene: TRBJ1-5
V gene: TRBV29-1
D gene: .
clone size: .
CDR3 protein: CSVGGDNQPQHF
CDR3 DNA: TGCAGCGTTGGGGGGGACAATCAGCCCCAGCATTTT

J gene: TRBJ2-1
V gene: TRBV20-1
D gene: .
clone size: .
CDR3 protein: CSARYYNEQFF
CDR3 DNA: TGCAGTGCTCGGTACTACAATGAGCAGTTCTTC

J gene: TRBJ1-1
V gene: TRBV5-6
D gene: .
clone size: .
CDR3 protein: CASRSGGVLSEAFF
CDR3 DNA: TGTGCCAGCAGATCCGGCGGGGTTCTATCTGAAGCTTTCTTT

J gene: TRBJ1-3
V gene: TRBV18
D gene: TRBD1
clone size: .
CDR3 protein: CASSPSLQGARSGNTIYF
CDR3 DNA: TGTGCCAGCTCACCGAGCTTACAGGGGGCTCGGTCTGGAAACACCATATATTTT

J gene: TRBJ2-7
V gene: TRBV6-5
D gene: TRBD2
clone size: once
CDR3 protein: CASRLARGSVYEQYF
CDR3 DNA: TGTGCCAGCAGACTAGCGAGGGGCTCGGTTTACGAGCAGTACTTC

J gene: TRBJ1-2
V gene: TRBV21-1
D gene: .
clone size: .
CDR3 protein: CASSKAQGKGYTF
CDR3 DNA: TGTGCCAGCAGCAAAGCGCAGGGGAAGGGCTACACCTTC

J gene: TRBJ1-1
V gene: TRBV19
D gene: .
clone size: .
CDR3 protein: CASSIDLSGNTEAFF
CDR3 DNA: TGTGCCAGTAGTATAGATCTGTCCGGGAACACTGAAGCTTTCTTT

J gene: TRBJ2-3
V gene: TRBV27
D gene: .
clone size: .
CDR3 protein: CASSLAGARTDTQYF
CDR3 DNA: TGTGCCAGCAGTTTAGCAGGGGCGAGGACAGATACGCAGTATTTT

J gene: TRBJ1-2
V gene: TRBV19
D gene: .
clone size: .
CDR3 protein: CASSIDPTGHYGYTF
CDR3 DNA: TGTGCCAGTAGTATAGATCCGACAGGTCACTATGGCTACACCTTC

J gene: TRBJ1-1
V gene: TRBV19
D gene: TRBD1
clone size: .
CDR3 protein: CASSIDRGTEAFF
CDR3 DNA: TGTGCCAGTAGTATCGACAGGGGAACTGAAGCTTTCTTT

J gene: TRBJ1-1
V gene: TRBV15
D gene: TRBD1
clone size: .
CDR3 protein: CATSGGLTNTEAFF
CDR3 DNA: TGTGCCACCTCAGGGGGGTTGACAAACACTGAAGCTTTCTTT

J gene: TRBJ1-4
V gene: TRBV19
D gene: TRBD1
clone size: .
CDR3 protein: CASGQGHRNEKLFF
CDR3 DNA: TGTGCCTCGGGACAGGGTCACCGTAATGAAAAACTGTTTTTT

J gene: TRBJ2-7
V gene: TRBV3-1/TRBV3-2
D gene: TRBD2
clone size: .
CDR3 protein: CASSAMGGEQYF
CDR3 DNA: TGTGCCAGCAGTGCAATGGGAGGGGAGCAGTACTTC

J gene: TRBJ1-2
V gene: TRBV6-5
D gene: .
clone size: .
CDR3 protein: CASSFQRTVNYGYTF
CDR3 DNA: TGTGCCAGCAGTTTCCAACGGACAGTTAACTATGGCTACACCTTC

J gene: TRBJ1-1
V gene: TRBV18
D gene: .
clone size: .
CDR3 protein: CASSTVTVPRLNTEAFF
CDR3 DNA: TGTGCCAGCTCCACTGTAACAGTACCCCGCCTGAACACTGAAGCTTTCTTT

J gene: TRBJ1-4
V gene: TRBV18
D gene: TRBD1
clone size: .
CDR3 protein: CASSPQGTGGRTNEKLFF
CDR3 DNA: TGTGCCAGCTCACCACAAGGGACAGGGGGAAGAACTAATGAAAAACTGTTTTTT

J gene: TRBJ2-7
V gene: TRBV4-1
D gene: TRBD2
clone size: .
CDR3 protein: CASRRTSGTYEQYF
CDR3 DNA: TGCGCCAGCCGCCGGACTAGCGGGACCTACGAGCAGTACTTC

J gene: TRBJ1-1
V gene: TRBV6-6
D gene: .
clone size: once
CDR3 protein: CASSYVSNTEAFF
CDR3 DNA: TGTGCCAGCAGTTACGTATCGAACACTGAAGCTTTCTTT